The 9 T cell receptor beta chains presented below share a single source sample, sequenced in a study of T cell responses to AZD1222 COVID-19 vaccine. Profiled with immunoSEQ multiplex PCR; TCRdb holds only in-frame clones, not every one. The sample gives 90,000 to 100,000 clones, less than 85% of which show up once; approximately 15% is in the top ten. Sequenced material: peripheral blood, taken 28 days after the second AZD1222 dose. The receptor source for this set is an adult who received the AZD1222 COVID-19 vaccine.

The chain links TRBV27 to TRBJ1-2; TRBD1 might be the D (5 bases). This CDR3 is built from 14 residues. The germline V and J ends were trimmed by 1 base and 8 bases, with 14 bases remaining between them. Germline loops: CDR1 MNHEY, CDR2 SMNVEV (reference sequence). CDR3 nucleotides: TGTGCCAGCAGTTTATGGGGGGGGAGTGAGGGCTACACCTTC. This sequence encodes CASSLWGGSEGYTF.

The chain is built from TRBV5-1 and TRBJ2-7; 13 bases map to TRBD2. This CDR3 has 15 residues. Per germline, CDR1 SGHRS and CDR2 YFSETQ. V dropped 0 bases and J dropped 4; count of bases not matched to a gene: 1. CDR3 in DNA: TGCGCCAGCAGCTTGGGGACTAGCGGGAGTTACGAGCAGTACTTC. Translation gives CASSLGTSGSYEQYF.

The count of this clone is one. The chain has TRBV19 and TRBJ2-1, with D unresolved. Germline CDR1 reads LNHDA; CDR2 reads SQIVND (reference sequence). The CDR3 length is 13 residues. V was shortened by 3 bases and J by 4 bases, with 7 bases between the two germline ends. The CDR3 here is CASSIGDYNEQFF. For the CDR3, the DNA is TGTGCCAGTAGTATTGGGGATTACAATGAGCAGTTCTTC.

The chain couples TRBV19 to TRBJ1-2, with TRBD1 matching 8 bases. The CDR3 contains 15 residues. The V segment lost 4 bases and the J segment 8 bases; nucleotides outside the gene matches: 12. Germline CDR1 reads LNHDA; CDR2 reads SQIVND (reference sequence). The CDR3 loop reads CASSTQDRAVPGYTF. DNA of the CDR3: TGTGCCAGTAGTACCCAGGACAGGGCAGTTCCGGGCTACACCTTC.

The rearrangement joins TRBV27 to TRBJ2-1, with 8 bases matching TRBD1. The CDR3 contains 15 residues. The germline gives CDR1 MNHEY, CDR2 SMNVEV (reference sequence). V shed 8 bases, J shed 4 bases, and the junction held 10 bases outside the gene matches. Here the CDR3 reads CASRIGTGDYNEQFF. As DNA, the CDR3 is TGTGCCAGCCGAATCGGGACAGGAGATTACAATGAGCAGTTCTTC.

The CDR3 sequence is CASSESPSVTETQYF. The CDR3 DNA is TGTGCCAGCAGTGAATCGCCGAGCGTGACAGAGACCCAGTACTTC. The chain carries TRBV2 and TRBJ2-5; D gene unclear. The V end was cut by 2 bases, the J end by 4 bases, with 14 bases between. The CDR3 has 15 residues. Looked up from germline, CDR1 is SNHLY and CDR2 is FYNNEI.

This clone was observed a few times. This rearrangement joins TRBV28 to TRBJ1-1; D not certain. V shed 2 bases and J shed 1 base, with 8 bases lying between them. The CDR3 extends over 14 amino acids. The V gene's germline CDR1 is MDHEN and CDR2 SYDVKM. In nucleotides, the CDR3 is TGTGCCAGCAGTTTAGGGCAGGCGAACACTGAAGCTTTCTTT. As protein: CASSLGQANTEAFF. Full variable domain (missing parts from reference TRBV28 and TRBJ1-1): DVKVTQSSRYLVKRTGEKVFLECVQDMDHENMFWYRQDPGLGLRLIYFSYDVKMKEKGDIPEGYSVSREKKERFSLILESASTNQTSMYLCASSLGQANTEAFFGQGTRLTVV.

V is TRBV10-2 and J is TRBJ1-4, with 11 bases that match TRBD1. Unmatched junction bases numbered 10, after V lost 3 bases and J lost 10 bases. This CDR3 spans 16 amino acids. Germline V lookup: CDR1 WSHSY, CDR2 SAAADI. CDR3 residues: CASSDILGQGAGKLFF. The CDR3 DNA reads as TGCGCCAGCAGTGATATCCTCGGACAGGGGGCAGGAAAACTGTTTTTT.

J is TRBJ2-2 and V is TRBV5-1; 7 nucleotides agree with TRBD1. In germline, CDR1 is SGHRS, CDR2 YFSETQ. Unmatched junction bases numbered 7, after V lost 5 bases and J lost 3 bases. This CDR3 comprises 15 residues. The CDR3 DNA reads TGCGCCAGCAGAAGTCAGGGGGAAGACACCGGGGAGCTGTTTTTT. This codes for CASRSQGEDTGELFF.